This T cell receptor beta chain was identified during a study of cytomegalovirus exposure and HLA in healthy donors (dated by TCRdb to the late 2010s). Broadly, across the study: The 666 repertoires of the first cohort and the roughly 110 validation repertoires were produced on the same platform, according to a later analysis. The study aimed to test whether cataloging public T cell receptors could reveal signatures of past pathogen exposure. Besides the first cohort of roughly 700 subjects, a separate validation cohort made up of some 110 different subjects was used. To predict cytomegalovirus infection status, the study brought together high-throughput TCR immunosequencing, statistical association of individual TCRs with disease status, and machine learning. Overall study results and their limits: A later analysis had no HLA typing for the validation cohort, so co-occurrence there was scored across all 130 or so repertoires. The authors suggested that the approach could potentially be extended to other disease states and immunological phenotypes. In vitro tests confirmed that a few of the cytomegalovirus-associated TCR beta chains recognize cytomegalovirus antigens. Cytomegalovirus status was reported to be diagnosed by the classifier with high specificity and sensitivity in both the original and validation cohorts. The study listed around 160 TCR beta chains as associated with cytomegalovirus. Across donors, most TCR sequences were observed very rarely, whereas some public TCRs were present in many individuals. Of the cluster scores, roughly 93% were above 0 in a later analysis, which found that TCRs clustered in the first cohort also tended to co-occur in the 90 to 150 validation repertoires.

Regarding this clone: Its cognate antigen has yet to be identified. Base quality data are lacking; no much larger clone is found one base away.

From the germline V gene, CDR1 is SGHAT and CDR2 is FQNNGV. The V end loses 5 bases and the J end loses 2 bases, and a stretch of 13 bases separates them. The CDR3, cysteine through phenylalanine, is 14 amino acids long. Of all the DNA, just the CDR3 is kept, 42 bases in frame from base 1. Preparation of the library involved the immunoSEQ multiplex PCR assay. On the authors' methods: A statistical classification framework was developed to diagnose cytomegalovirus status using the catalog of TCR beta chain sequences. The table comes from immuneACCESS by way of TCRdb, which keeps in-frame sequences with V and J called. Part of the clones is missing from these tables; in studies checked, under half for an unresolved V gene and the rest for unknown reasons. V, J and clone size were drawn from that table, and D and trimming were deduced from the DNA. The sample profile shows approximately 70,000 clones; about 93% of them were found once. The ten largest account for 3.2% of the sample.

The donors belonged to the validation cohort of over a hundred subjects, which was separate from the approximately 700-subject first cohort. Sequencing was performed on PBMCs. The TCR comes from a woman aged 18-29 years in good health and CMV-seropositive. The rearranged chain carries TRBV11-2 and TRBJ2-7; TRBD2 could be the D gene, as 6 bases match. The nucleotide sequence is TGTGCCAGCAGCCGGGACTCCCGAGCCTACGAGCAGTACTTC. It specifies CASSRDSRAYEQYF.